What follows are 22 T cell receptor beta chains derived from one specimen sequenced in a study of blood T cell repertoires in COVID-19 (dated by TCRdb to the early 2020s). Library preparation was by the immunoSEQ multiplex PCR assay. This immuneACCESS table, as held by TCRdb, lists in-frame sequences with V and J called but not all clones. Of the missing ones, under half trace to an unresolved V gene in checked studies; the others have no known cause. The sample profile shows approximately 500,000 clones; around 85% of them were found once. The ten largest clonotypes hold 3.2% of the sample. The sequencing input was peripheral blood. These receptors all come from a human donor in a cohort sampled during active COVID-19.

This clone has just a few counts. This chain joins TRBV6-1 and TRBJ1-2, with 9 bases that match TRBD1. Germline V gene lookup returns CDR1 MNHNS and CDR2 SASEGT. After removal of 2 bases from V and 3 bases from J, the junction contained 10 bases not matched to a gene. CDR3 length: 17 amino acids. The CDR3 reads CASSERGNRGLDYGYTF. DNA for the CDR3: TGTGCCAGCAGTGAACGCGGAAACAGGGGGCTGGACTATGGCTACACCTTC.

This chain connects TRBV19 to TRBJ1-5, with TRBD1 as a possible D gene (6 bases). V lost 8 bases, J lost 0 bases, and 14 bases lay in between. This CDR3 region has 15 residues. Germline lookup yields CDR1 LNHDA and CDR2 SQIVND (reference sequence). The CDR3 reads CASAVQGNSNQPQHF. CDR3 in DNA: TGTGCCAGTGCAGTACAGGGTAATAGCAATCAGCCCCAGCATTTT.

The V gene is TRBV7-9, the J gene TRBJ2-7; 9 bases agree with TRBD2. The CDR3 is 15 residues long. In germline, CDR1 is SEHNR, CDR2 FQNEAQ (reference sequence). V lost 5 bases, J lost 4 bases, and 9 bases stayed unmatched. The CDR3 sequence is CASSTIPAGGYEQYF. The CDR3 DNA reads TGTGCCAGCAGCACGATACCAGCGGGAGGTTACGAGCAGTACTTC. The full variable domain, its missing parts supplied by reference TRBV7-9 and TRBJ2-7, is DTGVSQNPRHKITKRGQNVTFRCDPISEHNRLYWYRQTLGQGPEFLTYFQNEAQLEKSRLLSDRFSAERPKGSFSTLEIQRTEQGDSAMYLCASSTIPAGGYEQYFGPGTRLTVT.

V usage is TRBV19 and J usage is TRBJ2-5; tentatively, D is TRBD2 (5 bases). V gave up 2 bases and J gave up 1 base, with 11 bases separating them. Germline V gene lookup returns CDR1 LNHDA and CDR2 SQIVND (reference sequence). The length of the CDR3 is 15 residues. Here the CDR3 DNA reads TGTGCCAGTAGTATACGGGCGGGTCCCCAAGAGACCCAGTACTTC. This translates into CASSIRAGPQETQYF.

This chain joins TRBV30 and TRBJ2-3, with 13 bases aligning to TRBD2. Looked up from germline, CDR1 is GTSNPN and CDR2 is SVGIG (reference sequence). The CDR3 is made up of 15 amino acids. With V trimmed by 4 bases and J by 3 bases, 4 bases remained unmatched. CDR3 loop: CAWKGLAGYTDTQYF. In DNA, the CDR3 is TGTGCCTGGAAGGGACTAGCGGGATATACAGATACGCAGTATTTT.

This clone has ten or more counts. V and J are TRBV11-2 and TRBJ2-3; 7 nucleotides match TRBD2. Germline V gene data show CDR1 as SGHAT and CDR2 as FQNNGV. This CDR3 is built from 15 residues. V lost 5 bases, J lost 1 base, and 6 bases stayed unmatched. CDR3 loop: CASSPRSGGTDTQYF. The DNA for the CDR3 is TGTGCCAGCAGCCCCCGCAGCGGGGGCACAGATACGCAGTATTTT.

This chain uses TRBV11-2 with TRBJ2-3; no clear D gene. The CDR3 runs to 15 residues. The V gene lost 6 bases and the J gene lost 3 bases, with 16 bases spanning the gap. Germline CDR1 SGHAT, CDR2 FQNNGV. CDR3 DNA sequence: TGTGCCAGCAGTCGTGCTAGGAGTACAACAGATACGCAGTATTTT. Protein product: CASSRARSTTDTQYF.

The genes are TRBV2 and TRBJ1-5, with 8 bases matching TRBD1. Looked up from germline, CDR1 is SNHLY and CDR2 is FYNNEI. The CDR3 has 15 amino acids. The V segment lost 6 bases and the J segment 1 base; nucleotides outside the gene matches: 5. As DNA, the CDR3 is TGTGCCAGCAGCGGGACAGGTTTAAGCAATCAGCCCCAGCATTTT. It is translated as CASSGTGLSNQPQHF.

J is TRBJ1-1 and V is TRBV19; no clear D. The CDR3 covers 13 residues. Per the germline V gene, CDR1 is LNHDA and CDR2 is SQIVND (reference sequence). V shed 6 bases and J shed 3 bases, with 11 bases lying between them. The CDR3 loop is CASSNGVDTEAFF. DNA for the CDR3: TGTGCCAGTAGCAACGGGGTAGACACTGAAGCTTTCTTT.

This clone has just one count. The genes are TRBV2 and TRBJ2-7, with 8 positions matching TRBD2. The CDR3 length is 15 residues. Germline V CDR1 and CDR2: SNHLY, FYNNEI. The V segment lost 6 bases and the J segment 2 bases; nucleotides outside the gene matches: 9. CDR3 sequence: CASRGSGIGTYEQYF. Here the CDR3 DNA reads TGTGCCAGCAGAGGTAGCGGGATTGGAACCTACGAGCAGTACTTC.

This rearrangement joins TRBV19 to TRBJ1-1, with TRBD1 matching 8 bases. Germline CDR1 is LNHDA and CDR2 is SQIVND (reference sequence). Losses at the gene ends were 1 base for V and 8 bases for J; bases not matched to a gene: 15. CDR3 length: 17 residues. CDR3 nucleotides: TGTGCCAGTAGTATAGCCCGGACAGGGCTCAAGCCACAAGAAGCTTTCTTT. This translates into CASSIARTGLKPQEAFF.

The V call is TRBV11-2, the J call TRBJ2-7; 8 nucleotides agree with TRBD2. The CDR3 has 18 amino acids. V gave up 1 base and J gave up 2 bases; unmatched junction bases: 13. Germline V gene data show CDR1 as SGHAT and CDR2 as FQNNGV. This chain's CDR3 is CASSLVRLTSGVPYEQYF. For the CDR3, the DNA is TGTGCCAGCAGCTTAGTACGCCTTACTAGCGGAGTCCCCTACGAGCAGTACTTC.

The V call is TRBV12-5, the J call TRBJ2-3; 10 bases are shared with TRBD1. V was pared by 6 bases and J by 1 base, with 10 bases of the junction left unmatched. The CDR3 totals 17 residues. The germline gives CDR1 LGHNT, CDR2 FRNRAP. This chain's CDR3 is CASGRYTGTGGTDTQYF. As DNA, the CDR3 is TGTGCTAGTGGGCGCTATACCGGGACAGGGGGCACAGATACGCAGTATTTT.

V usage is TRBV4-3 and J usage is TRBJ1-2, with TRBD1 identical over 8 bases. The CDR3 has 14 amino acids. V lost 3 bases, J lost 7 bases, and 7 bases stayed unmatched. The germline V gene has CDR1 LGHNA and CDR2 YSLEER. In DNA, the CDR3 is TGCGCCAGCAGCCAGCCGGGACAGGCGAGTGGCTACACCTTC. Translating it yields CASSQPGQASGYTF.

Worth noting for this clone: Being one base from a much bigger clone, this may be a read error. The chain has TRBV6-2 or TRBV6-3 and TRBJ2-1, with D unclear. V lost 6 bases, J lost 6 bases, and 6 bases lay in between. Germline values: CDR1 MNHEY, CDR2 SVGEGT. This CDR3 region has 11 residues. CDR3 coding DNA: TGTGCCAGCAGCGTCTTCAATGAGCAGTTCTTC. Translated: CASSVFNEQFF.

The genes are TRBV25-1 and TRBJ1-2; 7 bases agree with TRBD1. Germline CDR1 MGHDK, CDR2 SYGVNS. The CDR3 totals 14 residues. V shed 3 bases and J 3 bases; nucleotides not matched to a gene: 4. The CDR3 loop is CASSETGSDYGYTF. CDR3 DNA: TGTGCCAGCAGTGAGACAGGGAGCGACTATGGCTACACCTTC.

This chain joins TRBV5-1 and TRBJ2-5; the match to TRBD2 covers 8 bases. J was trimmed by 5 bases and V by 1 base; bases with no gene match: 13. This CDR3 spans 17 amino acids. Germline loops: CDR1 SGHRS, CDR2 YFSETQ. The DNA of the CDR3 is TGCGCCAGCAGCTTGAACGGAGGAGCGGGAGAGGGGGAGACCCAGTACTTC. The encoded protein is CASSLNGGAGEGETQYF.

The rearrangement joins TRBV19 to TRBJ2-6, with 9 nucleotides matching TRBD1. Trimming at V came to 4 bases and at J to 1 base, leaving 11 bases not matched to a gene. Germline assignment: CDR1 LNHDA and CDR2 SQIVND (reference sequence). The CDR3 extends over 19 amino acids. The CDR3 DNA reads TGTGCCAGTAGTAAAAGCCGGGACAGGGACTGGTCTGGGGCCAACGTCCTGACTTTC. This encodes CASSKSRDRDWSGANVLTF.

This chain links TRBV11-3 with TRBJ2-7; D perhaps matches TRBD2 (6 bases). V lost 6 bases and J 0 bases, leaving 12 bases between the germline ends. The CDR3 is made up of 14 amino acids. Germline V gene sequence: CDR1 SGHNT, CDR2 YENEEA. This chain's CDR3 is CASSSEGSSYEQYF. The CDR3 DNA sequence: TGTGCCAGCAGTTCGGAGGGGAGCTCCTACGAGCAGTACTTC.

This clone appeared once. This chain joins TRBV25-1 and TRBJ2-2; TRBD2 matches at 9 bases. Germline V gives CDR1 MGHDK, CDR2 SYGVNS. The CDR3 sequence is 14 residues long. V trimming: 8 bases; J trimming: 4 bases; junction bases outside the gene matches: 5. The CDR3 spells CASGLAGATGELFF. The CDR3 nucleotides are TGTGCCAGCGGGTTAGCGGGAGCCACCGGGGAGCTGTTTTTT.

This chain joins TRBV20-1 and TRBJ2-5; D is perhaps TRBD2 (5 bases). Germline V lookup: CDR1 DFQATT, CDR2 SNEGSKA (reference sequence). The CDR3 sequence is 15 residues long. V lost 3 bases and J lost 5, with 19 bases in between. The CDR3 reads CSASSNLPSGETQYF. The CDR3 region has the DNA TGCAGTGCTAGTAGTAACCTGCCGTCGGGGGAGACCCAGTACTTC.

This clone was seen a single time. The genes are TRBV5-5 and TRBJ1-2; maybe TRBD1 (5 bases). Trimming shortened V by 0 bases and J by 6 bases, and 18 bases separated the two germline ends. Germline loops: CDR1 SGHKS, CDR2 YYEKEE (reference sequence). This CDR3 comprises 16 residues. CDR3 amino acids: CASSLENESGYNGYTF. CDR3 DNA sequence: TGTGCCAGCAGCTTGGAGAACGAATCAGGGTATAATGGCTACACCTTC. Drawing the rest from reference TRBV5-5 and TRBJ1-2, the complete variable domain is DAGVTQSPTHLIKTRGQQVTLRCSPISGHKSVSWYQQVLGQGPQFIFQYYEKEERGRGNFPDRFSARQFPNYSSELNVNALLLGDSALYLCASSLENESGYNGYTFGSGTRLTVV.